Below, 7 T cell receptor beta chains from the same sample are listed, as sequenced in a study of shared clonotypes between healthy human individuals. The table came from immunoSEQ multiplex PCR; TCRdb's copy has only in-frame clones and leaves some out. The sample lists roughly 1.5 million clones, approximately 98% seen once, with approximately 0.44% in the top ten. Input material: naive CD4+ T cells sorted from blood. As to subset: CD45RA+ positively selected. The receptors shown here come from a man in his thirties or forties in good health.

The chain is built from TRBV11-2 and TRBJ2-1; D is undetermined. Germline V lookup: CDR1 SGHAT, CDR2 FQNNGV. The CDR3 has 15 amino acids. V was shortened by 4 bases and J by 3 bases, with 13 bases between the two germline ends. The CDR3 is CASSSSPGGYNEQFF. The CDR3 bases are TGTGCCAGCAGCTCCTCCCCAGGTGGCTACAATGAGCAGTTCTTC.

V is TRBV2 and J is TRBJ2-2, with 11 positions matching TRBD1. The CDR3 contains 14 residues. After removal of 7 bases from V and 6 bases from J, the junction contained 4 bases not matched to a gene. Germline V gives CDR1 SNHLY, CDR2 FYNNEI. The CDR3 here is CASIPGQGAGELFF. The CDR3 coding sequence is TGTGCCAGCATTCCGGGACAGGGGGCCGGGGAGCTGTTTTTT.

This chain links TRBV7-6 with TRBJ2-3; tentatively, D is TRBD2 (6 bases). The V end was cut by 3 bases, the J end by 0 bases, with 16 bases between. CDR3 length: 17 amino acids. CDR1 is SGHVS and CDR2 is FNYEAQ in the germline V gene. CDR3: CASSFRVGDSSTDTQYF. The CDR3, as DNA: TGTGCCAGCAGCTTCCGTGTGGGGGACTCTAGCACAGATACGCAGTATTTT. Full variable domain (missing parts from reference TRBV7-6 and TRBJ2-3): GAGVSQSPRYKVTKRGQDVALRCDPISGHVSLYWYRQALGQGPEFLTYFNYEAQQDKSGLPNDRFSAERPEGSISTLTIQRTEQRDSAMYRCASSFRVGDSSTDTQYFGPGTRLTVL.

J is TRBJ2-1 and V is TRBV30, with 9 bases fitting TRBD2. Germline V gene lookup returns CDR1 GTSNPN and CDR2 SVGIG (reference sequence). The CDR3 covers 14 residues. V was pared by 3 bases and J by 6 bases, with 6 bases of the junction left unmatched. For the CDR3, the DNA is TGTGCCTGGAGCGCCGGGACTAGCCCCAATGAGCAGTTCTTC. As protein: CAWSAGTSPNEQFF.

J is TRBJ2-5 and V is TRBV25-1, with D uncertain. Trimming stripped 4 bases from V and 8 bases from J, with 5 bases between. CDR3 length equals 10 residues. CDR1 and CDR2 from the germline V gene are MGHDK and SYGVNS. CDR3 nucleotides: TGTGCCAGCAGTGCGTCCACCCAGTACTTC. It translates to CASSASTQYF.

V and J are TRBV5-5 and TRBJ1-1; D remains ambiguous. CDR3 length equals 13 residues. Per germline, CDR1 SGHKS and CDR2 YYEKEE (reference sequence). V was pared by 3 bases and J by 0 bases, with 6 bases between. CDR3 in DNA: TGTGCCAGCAGCTACGCATTGAACACTGAAGCTTTCTTT. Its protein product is CASSYALNTEAFF. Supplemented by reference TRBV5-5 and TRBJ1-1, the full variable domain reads DAGVTQSPTHLIKTRGQQVTLRCSPISGHKSVSWYQQVLGQGPQFIFQYYEKEERGRGNFPDRFSARQFPNYSSELNVNALLLGDSALYLCASSYALNTEAFFGQGTRLTVV.

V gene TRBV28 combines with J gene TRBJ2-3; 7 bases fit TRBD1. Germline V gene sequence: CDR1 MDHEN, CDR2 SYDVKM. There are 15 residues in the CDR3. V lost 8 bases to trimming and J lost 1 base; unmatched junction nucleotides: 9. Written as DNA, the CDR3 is TGTGCCAGCGCCGACGCCGGACAGGGCACAGATACGCAGTATTTT. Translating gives CASADAGQGTDTQYF.